The rows below give T cell receptor beta chains drawn from one sample of a study of response to subunit inactivated influenza vaccine. TCRdb passed the RT-PCR reads through MiXCR, listing each CDR3 protein once. The data show under 550,000 distinct CDR3 sequences, less than 8% seen once. The sequences come from PBMCs from blood, collected less than 30 months after vaccination. These TCRs come from a man aged 45 to 75 who received an inactivated influenza vaccine. Both conserved end residues are part of each CDR3. Fields, in order: J gene, V gene, clone size, D gene, CDR3 protein, CDR3 DNA. A D gene is named only where the DNA matches it firmly. Clone size is not always given. Where it is, it says once, few, many or a class for expanded clones.

>TRBJ2-3|TRBV20-1|many|TRBD1
CSARPRTGAWDTQYF
TGCAGTGCTAGACCCCGGACAGGGGCCTGGGATACGCAGTATTTT
>TRBJ2-3|TRBV7-2|few|.
CASSRSQGRTQYF
TGTGCCAGCAGCAGATCACAGGGTCGGACGCAGTATTTT
>TRBJ1-5|TRBV10-3|many|.
CAISDSRDNNYQPQHF
TGTGCCATCAGTGATAGCCGAGACAACAACTATCAGCCCCAGCATTTT
>TRBJ2-1|TRBV5-1|.|.
CASSQTGRSYNEQFF
TGCGCCAGCAGCCAAACAGGACGCTCCTACAATGAGCAGTTCTTC
>TRBJ2-2|TRBV3-1|few|.
CASRPGGSNTGELFF
TGTGCCAGCAGGCCCGGTGGTTCGAACACCGGGGAGCTGTTTTTT
>TRBJ2-7|TRBV10-3|.|TRBD1
CAISAAGQGNYEQYF
TGTGCCATCAGTGCAGCGGGACAGGGTAACTACGAGCAGTACTTC
>TRBJ2-2|TRBV9|.|.
CASSPPQGNTGELFF
TGTGCCAGCAGCCCACCTCAGGGGAACACCGGGGAGCTGTTTTTT
>TRBJ2-7|TRBV20-1|few|TRBD2
CSARDPGLGLYEQYF
TGCAGTGCTAGAGATCCCGGACTAGGCCTCTACGAGCAGTACTTC
>TRBJ1-6|TRBV27|.|.
CASSTVIYNSPLHF
TGTGCCAGTTCGACAGTGATATATAATTCACCCCTCCACTTT
>TRBJ2-3|TRBV7-6|few|.
CASSGPGGTDTQYF
TGTGCCAGCAGCGGTCCCGGTGGGACAGATACGCAGTATTTT
>TRBJ2-3|TRBV20-1|.|TRBD2
CSASKLRGDTQYF
TGCAGTGCTAGCAAACTGCGGGGGGATACGCAGTATTTT
>TRBJ2-1|TRBV2|many|TRBD2
CASSLTGGPYNEQFF
TGTGCCAGCAGTCTGACGGGGGGGCCCTACAATGAGCAGTTCTTC
>TRBJ2-3|TRBV24-1|few|TRBD2
CATSDHSGGARDYLPDTQYF
TGTGCCACCAGTGATCATAGCGGGGGGGCCAGAGACTACTTGCCAGATACGCAGTATTTT
>TRBJ2-7|TRBV15|many|.
CATSTVPMSSYEQYF
TGTGCCACCAGCACGGTGCCTATGAGCTCCTACGAGCAGTACTTC
>TRBJ2-5|TRBV7-9|few|.
CASSLAEADLTQYF
TGTGCCAGCAGCTTAGCAGAGGCCGACTTGACCCAGTACTTC
>TRBJ1-4|TRBV4-3|few|.
CASSQGTGQPEKLFF
TGCGCCAGCAGCCAAGGAACAGGACAGCCTGAAAAACTGTTTTTT
>TRBJ2-3|TRBV4-3|many|TRBD2
CASSSTAGGLAEDTQYF
TGCGCCAGCAGCTCCACGGCGGGGGGCCTAGCGGAGGATACGCAGTATTTT
>TRBJ2-6|TRBV5-1|few|.
CASSGIGSMGLNVLTF
TGCGCCAGCAGCGGGATTGGTAGCATGGGGCTCAACGTCCTGACTTTC
>TRBJ2-2|TRBV5-1|many|.
CASSLAANTGELFF
TGCGCCAGCAGCTTGGCCGCGAACACCGGGGAGCTGTTTTTT
>TRBJ1-2|TRBV6-5|few|.
CASSYITGQHYGYTF
TGTGCCAGCAGTTATATCACAGGACAACACTATGGCTACACCTTC
>TRBJ2-1|TRBV7-7|many|.
CASSLDSGSGEQFF
TGTGCTAGCAGCTTAGACTCGGGTTCGGGTGAGCAGTTCTTC
>TRBJ2-1|TRBV6-1|few|.
CASTVSLADNEQFF
TGTGCCAGCACGGTTAGCCTGGCAGACAATGAGCAGTTCTTC
>TRBJ2-1|TRBV4-1|few|TRBD1
CASSRTTGTGDHEQFF
TGCGCCAGCAGCCGAACAACCGGGACAGGGGATCATGAGCAGTTCTTC
>TRBJ2-5|TRBV7-6|few|TRBD2
CASSPNVAGGRETQYF
TGTGCCAGCAGTCCGAATGTAGCGGGGGGGCGAGAGACCCAGTACTTC
>TRBJ2-7|TRBV20-1|.|.
CSASGVFNEQYF
TGCAGTGCTAGCGGAGTGTTCAACGAGCAGTACTTC
>TRBJ2-3|TRBV5-1|few|.
CASSGDGGSTDTQYF
TGCGCCAGCAGCGGGGATGGCGGGAGCACAGATACGCAGTATTTT
>TRBJ2-6|TRBV7-3|.|.
CASSPPAGTSGANVLTF
TGTGCCAGCAGCCCCCCCGCAGGTACCTCTGGGGCCAACGTCCTGACTTTC
>TRBJ2-1|TRBV7-9|many|TRBD2
CASSIAGGGEQFF
TGTGCCAGCAGCATAGCGGGAGGAGGTGAGCAGTTCTTC
>TRBJ2-7|TRBV4-1|few|.
CASSLYWGVAYEQYF
TGCGCCAGCAGCCTGTACTGGGGGGTGGCCTACGAGCAGTACTTC
>TRBJ2-7|TRBV4-3|.|.
CASSQAVTGQQYF
TGCGCCAGCAGCCAAGCAGTCACGGGCCAGCAGTACTTC
>TRBJ2-3|TRBV7-2|.|TRBD2
CASSSHTSGGERDTQYF
TGTGCCAGCAGCTCCCACACTAGCGGGGGGGAGAGAGATACGCAGTATTTT
>TRBJ1-1|TRBV11-2|.|.
CASSLGGGGTEAFF
TGTGCCAGCAGCCTAGGCGGGGGTGGCACTGAAGCTTTCTTT
>TRBJ1-6|TRBV6-1|many|.
CASRSPQISYNSPLHF
TGTGCCAGCAGATCACCACAGATCTCCTATAATTCACCCCTCCACTTT
>TRBJ1-1|TRBV6-2/TRBV6-3|.|.
CASSYDGDISSGFF
TGTGCCAGCAGTTACGATGGGGACATTTCATCAGGCTTCTTT
>TRBJ2-5|TRBV7-9|.|.
CASSPYLTQYF
TGTGCCAGCAGCCCTTATCTTACCCAGTACTTC
>TRBJ2-2|TRBV7-9|.|.
CASSSLTGELFF
TGTGCCAGCAGCTCACTAACCGGGGAGCTGTTTTTT
>TRBJ1-5|TRBV6-2/TRBV6-3|few|.
CAVRGANQPQHF
TGTGCCGTTCGTGGGGCCAATCAGCCCCAGCATTTT
>TRBJ2-5|TRBV5-1|.|TRBD1
CASSLDVYWDRGRETQYF
TGCGCCAGCAGCTTGGATGTTTATTGGGACAGGGGGCGAGAGACCCAGTACTTC
>TRBJ2-1|TRBV20-1|.|TRBD2
CSAEVAGGPRDEQFF
TGCAGTGCTGAGGTAGCGGGAGGGCCTAGGGATGAGCAGTTCTTC
>TRBJ2-2|TRBV7-2|many|.
CASSLGHSTGELFF
TGTGCCAGCAGCTTAGGACACTCCACCGGGGAGCTGTTTTTT
>TRBJ2-3|TRBV5-1|.|TRBD2
CASKRLAGIDTQYF
TGCGCCAGCAAGAGACTAGCGGGGATCGATACGCAGTATTTT
>TRBJ1-2|TRBV12-3/TRBV12-4|.|.
CASSFGRSYGYTF
TGTGCCAGCAGTTTTGGGCGGTCGTATGGCTACACCTTC
>TRBJ1-1|TRBV10-3|many|TRBD1
CAISVGGPTEAFF
TGTGCCATCAGTGTAGGGGGCCCGACTGAAGCTTTCTTT
>TRBJ1-4|TRBV20-1|.|TRBD1
CSARDLTGTGGEKLFF
TGCAGTGCTAGAGATTTGACCGGGACAGGGGGTGAAAAACTGTTTTTT
>TRBJ2-1|TRBV20-1|few|.
CSAPISGALPSSYNEQFF
TGCAGTGCTCCAATTTCGGGGGCCCTCCCAAGCTCCTACAATGAGCAGTTCTTC
>TRBJ1-1|TRBV12-3/TRBV12-4|many|.
CASSFVGNTEAFF
TGTGCCAGCAGTTTCGTGGGGAACACTGAAGCTTTCTTT
>TRBJ2-5|TRBV6-2/TRBV6-3|.|.
CASRQQGRETQYF
TGTGCCAGCAGACAACAGGGGAGGGAGACCCAGTACTTC
>TRBJ2-6|TRBV11-2|many|.
CASSLSPQGYGANVLTF
TGTGCCAGCAGCTTATCCCCACAGGGTTACGGGGCCAACGTCCTGACTTTC
>TRBJ2-5|TRBV6-5|few|.
CASSFRRGRQETQYF
TGTGCCAGCAGTTTCCGACGGGGCCGTCAAGAGACCCAGTACTTC
>TRBJ2-1|TRBV4-3|.|.
CASSQDAGLAEQFF
TGCGCCAGCAGCCAAGATGCGGGGCTCGCTGAGCAGTTCTTC
>TRBJ2-2|TRBV7-8|many|.
CASSSRRIPNTGELFF
TGTGCCAGCAGCTCCCGGAGGATCCCGAACACCGGGGAGCTGTTTTTT
>TRBJ2-1|TRBV6-2/TRBV6-3|many|TRBD2
CASSVGLAGIRGNEQFF
TGTGCCAGCAGTGTGGGACTAGCGGGAATTAGAGGCAATGAGCAGTTCTTC
>TRBJ2-7|TRBV12-3/TRBV12-4|many|TRBD1
CASSRQGPYEQYF
TGTGCCAGCAGCCGACAGGGGCCCTACGAGCAGTACTTC
>TRBJ2-1|TRBV4-3|many|TRBD2
CASSPRAGGVRNEQFF
TGCGCCAGCAGCCCCCGGGCGGGGGGCGTCCGTAATGAGCAGTTCTTC
>TRBJ2-1|TRBV7-7|many|.
CASSLTSYNEQFF
TGTGCCAGCAGCTTGACTAGCTACAATGAGCAGTTCTTC
>TRBJ2-1|TRBV28|few|.
CASRTQSRTLDEQFF
TGTGCCAGCCGTACCCAGTCCCGAACGTTAGATGAGCAGTTCTTC
>TRBJ2-7|TRBV12-3/TRBV12-4|.|.
CASSRGPEQYF
TGTGCCAGCAGCAGAGGGCCCGAGCAGTACTTC